The TCR beta chain described here comes from a study of OX40 agonist ivuxolimab in advanced cancers. As for the study more broadly: Ivuxolimab was an agonistic, fully human IgG2 monoclonal antibody directed against OX40 (CD134), a costimulatory receptor. Intravenous ivuxolimab was administered to patients every 2 weeks at six dose levels: 0.01, 0.1, 0.3, 1.5, 3 and 10 mg/kg. Of the approximately 50 patients in dose escalation, some 20 had hepatocellular carcinoma, about 15 had melanoma, 9 had renal cell carcinoma and 9 had head and neck cancer. The dose-escalation cohort was almost 85% male with a mean age of approximately 60 years, ranging from about 20 to 85. Patients were allowed to have had prior anti-PD-1, anti-PD-L1 or anti-CTLA-4 therapy, and 40% of the dose-escalation patients had previously received checkpoint inhibitors. Partial responses occurred in three dose-escalation patients: two with cutaneous melanoma and one with hepatocellular carcinoma. Peripheral TCRbeta sequencing was intended to test whether TCR sequence diversity was altered and clonal T-cell expansion was caused by ivuxolimab. The paper reports the monotherapy dose-escalation portion (N ≈ 50 patients) of the phase I ivuxolimab trial.

According to the germline V gene, CDR1 reads ENHRY and CDR2 reads SYGVKD. Between the V and J ends, shortened by 0 bases and 2 bases respectively, the junction contains 15 bases. Counted from cysteine to phenylalanine, this CDR3 has 17 amino acids. Only the CDR3 DNA is retained, 51 bases long and in frame from the first base. Patients with autoimmune disease history or receiving systemic immunosuppression were excluded from the trial. In every dose cohort, peripheral blood was drawn for TCR sequencing at baseline, cycle 4 day 1, and cycle 7 day 1. The samples were drawn from a first-in-human, open-label, multicenter phase I dose-escalation trial of ivuxolimab. The trial enrolled adults with locally advanced or metastatic head and neck squamous cell, hepatocellular, melanoma or renal cell carcinoma. CD4+ and CD8+ T cells were sorted separately from peripheral blood before TCR sequencing. Genomic DNA was isolated from the sorted cells so that the TCRbeta CDR3 region could be sequenced. TCRbeta CDR3 regions were sequenced using the immunoSEQ Assay. TCRdb mirrors the immuneACCESS table, restricted to in-frame sequences. Some clones are absent from its copies; in checked studies, under half trace to an unresolved V gene, and the reason for the others is unknown. The sample profile shows about 79,000 clones; 88% of them were found once. The ten top clones hold approximately 4% of the sample.

Details on this clone: This receptor's antigen is unknown. No much larger clonotype is one base removed from it; base qualities were not supplied.

The research as a whole found: After ivuxolimab, more expanded clones were found on average in CD8+ T cells than in CD4+ T cells. Antigen specificity was not determined for the clonally expanded peripheral T cells. At doses of 0.1 to 3.0 mg/kg, clonal expansion of both CD4+ and CD8+ blood T cells was observed from baseline to week 6. In the 0.1-3.0 mg/kg groups, partial responders were among the patients with the lowest normalized peripheral clonal expansion, particularly in CD8+ T cells. Low levels of normalized T-cell clonal expansion were also shown by some nonresponding patients.

The rearranged segments are TRBV10-3 and TRBJ2-3; the D gene assignment is ambiguous. This sample comprised CD4+ or CD8+ T cells sorted from blood, obtained in a trial of the OX40 agonist ivuxolimab. The sequence was obtained from an adult with an advanced solid tumor such as melanoma, head and neck, liver or kidney cancer. The CDR3 has the sequence CAISESLAAASTDTQYF. The sequenced DNA is TGTGCCATCAGTGAGTCTTTGGCGGCCGCCTCCACAGATACGCAGTATTTT.